Listed below are T cell receptor beta chains from one sample, sequenced in a study of blood T cell repertoires in COVID-19. The assay was immunoSEQ multiplex PCR, and TCRdb's table has in-frame clones only and misses some. The sample has almost 500,000 clones, approximately 91% seen once. The sequencing sample was made of PBMCs or T cells enriched from blood (not recorded which). Source of these receptors: an older woman who had recovered from COVID-19. CDR3s leave out the opening cysteine and the closing phenylalanine or tryptophan. Each record gives: clone size, D gene, V gene, J gene, CDR3 protein. D genes are given only for firm matches. Clone size is not always given. Where it is, it says once, few, many or a class for expanded clones.

clone size: NA; D gene: NA; V gene: TRBV27; J gene: TRBJ1-1; CDR3 protein: ASSLWSTGEAF
clone size: NA; D gene: TRBD1; V gene: TRBV6-5; J gene: TRBJ1-3; CDR3 protein: ASRGQGWGNTIY
clone size: NA; D gene: NA; V gene: TRBV18; J gene: TRBJ1-2; CDR3 protein: ASSPRAGDGYT
clone size: NA; D gene: NA; V gene: TRBV23-1; J gene: TRBJ1-3; CDR3 protein: ASSHSGRGNTIY
clone size: NA; D gene: NA; V gene: TRBV14; J gene: TRBJ2-7; CDR3 protein: ASSLRHGPVGLDYEQY
clone size: NA; D gene: NA; V gene: TRBV11-2; J gene: TRBJ1-4; CDR3 protein: ASSLSWGRPNEKLF
clone size: NA; D gene: NA; V gene: TRBV5-1; J gene: TRBJ1-1; CDR3 protein: ASSLRVGRTEAF
clone size: NA; D gene: TRBD1; V gene: TRBV6-5; J gene: TRBJ2-3; CDR3 protein: ASSFRQGDSTDTQY
clone size: NA; D gene: TRBD1; V gene: TRBV9; J gene: TRBJ2-7; CDR3 protein: ASSVSRGLSYEQY
clone size: NA; D gene: TRBD1; V gene: TRBV23-1; J gene: TRBJ2-5; CDR3 protein: ASSQRDREGETQY
clone size: NA; D gene: TRBD1; V gene: TRBV4-1; J gene: TRBJ2-7; CDR3 protein: ASSPAGTGSYEQY
clone size: once; D gene: NA; V gene: TRBV19; J gene: TRBJ2-5; CDR3 protein: ASSWSSGRTETQY